This T cell receptor beta chain is from a study of T cells after yellow fever vaccination. TCRdb reprocessed the 5' RACE reads via MiXCR and lists one record per CDR3 protein. The repertoire holds approximately 550,000 distinct CDR3 sequences, with about 13% as singletons. At least ten counts were recorded for this clonotype. This material consisted of PBMCs, taken on the day of the yellow fever booster vaccination. The source of this sequence is a man aged 25 to 40 who received the YFV17D yellow fever vaccine.

The CDR3 DNA sequence: TGCGCCAGCAGCTTGGGACTAGCGCACTACAATGAGCAGTTCTTC. Protein sequence: CASSLGLAHYNEQFF. The gene calls are TRBV5-1 and TRBJ2-1; TRBD2 matches at 8 bases. Unmatched junction bases numbered 2, after V lost 0 bases and J lost 3 bases. The CDR3 is 15 amino acids. Germline CDR1 SGHRS, CDR2 YFSETQ.